This TCR beta chain originates from a study of shared clonotypes between healthy human individuals (dated by TCRdb to about 2020). About the full investigation: The cohort comprised two women and three men aged 18 to 49 years. For each donor, CD4 naive and CD4 memory were each run on three plates, CD8 naive on two plates, and CD8 memory on one plate. To estimate repertoire size and how much clonotypes are shared between individuals, the study performed deep sequencing of blood TCR repertoires from a few healthy adults. To increase sequencing depth and limit assay-specific biases, TCR repertoire library preparation and sequencing were carried out by different laboratories using diverse techniques. Each donor's leukapheresis produced roughly between about 0.9 and 9.5 billion PBMCs.

Using the deep immunoSEQ assay, TCR CDR3 regions were amplified from genomic DNA by multiplex PCR. Genomic DNA extracted from each cell subset was distributed evenly over all wells of several immunoSEQ 96-well plates, and each plate served as one replicate. For sorted subsets, about 220 ng of genomic DNA, equivalent to 25,000 to 35,000 T cell genomes, went into each replicate PCR. The purified libraries were quantified using a Qubit 3.0 fluorometer, sized with a Bioanalyzer 2100, and then quantified again using the KAPA Library Quantification kit. Each immunoSEQ 96-well plate was sequenced on its own single-read 150-cycle Illumina NextSeq 550 flow cell. Under the source paper's analysis protocol: Because the immunoSEQ output held only junctional sequences and lacked quality scores, the filtering could not match the filtering applied to full-length reads. Sequences were annotated with PyIR, a Python wrapper for IgBLAST v1.9, and V/J genes and CDR3 were assigned using IMGT germline references. Any read was removed if the V/J assignment was weak (E-value above 1e-6), the CDR3 was missing, or the read contained stop codons, out-of-frame junctions, or ambiguous translated residues. V3J clonotypes were defined as sequences sharing an identical inferred V gene, J gene, and CDR3 amino acid sequence. The percentage overlap between two repertoires was calculated by dividing the number of shared unique clonotypes by the size of the smaller repertoire. Three approaches were used to assess repertoire richness: RTK rarefaction, the Chao1 estimator, and Recon v2.1 estimates of unobserved clonotypes. Generation probabilities for all TCRbeta clonotypes obtained by the gDNA method from a handful of donors were computed using OLGA. TCRdb limited this immuneACCESS table to in-frame rearrangements with V and J called. A share of clones is missing; checked studies link under half to unresolved V genes, and the rest is unexplained. V and J calls and clone size come straight from that table; D and trimming were deduced from the DNA. Counted in this sample were 1.6 million or so clones; less than 99% of them appeared once. Together, the top ten hold roughly 0.35% of the sample.

Results and caveats for the whole study, not just this receptor: Only blood was sampled, and tissue TCR repertoires likely differ from those in blood. Because the study included a small number of donors, the genetic and exposure-history diversity represented was limited. Based on pairwise subsampling, the degree of clonotype sharing among donors was expected to be affected by sequencing depth. Naive subsets generally had larger estimated clonotype richness than memory subsets did. Incomplete sequencing was indicated by rarefaction of sorted-subset datasets, despite the large sequencing depth. About 5% of naive CD4, 3.5% of naive CD8, approximately 2.2% of memory CD4, and over 0.35% of memory CD8 clonotypes were shared across a few donors. Clonotypes shared by all four sorted-subset donors showed higher generation probabilities than non-shared clonotypes.

This clone came up once. Its antigen remains unidentified. Qualities for individual bases were not recorded, and no much larger clone is one base off. This sample includes further DNA sequences coding for the same CDR3. Healthy HIV-negative adults with no recently reported acute infections or vaccinations were included as donors. Every donor was a Caucasian adult residing in Nashville, Tennessee, USA. CD4+ T cells were enriched through magnetic negative selection, after which naive cells were positively selected on CD45RA and the remaining negative fraction served as the memory subset. Blood was obtained by leukapheresis, after which PBMCs were separated by Ficoll-Histopaque density gradient centrifugation and cryopreserved in liquid nitrogen vapor phase. Analytical flow cytometry was used to check the purity and quantity of every magnetically sorted T cell population. Genomic DNA was isolated from every sorted fraction and measured by UV absorbance on a Nanodrop 2000c.

From the cysteine through the phenylalanine, the CDR3 covers 13 amino acids. Here the CDR3 DNA is all that survives: 39 bases in frame from base 1. The V and J ends are trimmed by 8 bases and 0 bases, leaving 9 bases between them. Looking up the germline V gene yields CDR1 ENHRY and CDR2 SYGVKD. What was sequenced was naive CD4+ T cells sorted from blood. The sample's cell subset or site label, decoded: CD45RA+ positively selected. The receptor was derived from a man aged 25-45 years in good health. The chain is made from TRBV10-3 and TRBJ2-3, and the D gene may be TRBD1, 6 bases matching. The CDR3 region has the sequence CAIRGGSTDTQYF. The nucleotides read TGTGCCATCCGAGGGGGAAGCACAGATACGCAGTATTTT.